The rows below give T cell receptor beta chains drawn from one sample of a study of cytomegalovirus exposure and HLA in healthy donors. The table came from immunoSEQ multiplex PCR; TCRdb's copy has only in-frame clones and leaves some out. The repertoire includes around 130,000 clones, around 78% of them detected once, and approximately 1.5% sits in the top ten. Sequenced sample: PBMCs. The receptors originated from a woman under 30 in good health and CMV-seronegative. The CDR3 runs from the conserved cysteine through the conserved F or W. The D gene is left open where the match is weak. Some rows mark clone size as missing; the rest say once, few, many or name a class of expanded clone.

clone size	D gene	J gene	V gene	CDR3 length	CDR3 DNA	CDR3 protein
.	TRBD1	TRBJ1-4	TRBV7-9	14	TGTTCCAGCAGCCTACAGGGGGCGGGTGAAAAACTGTTTTTT	CSSSLQGAGEKLFF
.	TRBD1	TRBJ2-3	TRBV6-5	15	TGTGCCAGCAGGTGGGACAGGGGCTTCACAGATACGCAGTATTTT	CASRWDRGFTDTQYF
.	.	TRBJ2-7	TRBV9	14	TGTGCCAGCAGCCCACCAGGTGGCTCCTACGAGCAGTACTTC	CASSPPGGSYEQYF
.	.	TRBJ1-1	TRBV5-1	15	TGCGCCAGCAGCCTTTGGTCAGGTTCGAACACTGAAGCTTTCTTT	CASSLWSGSNTEAFF
.	.	TRBJ1-3	TRBV9	16	TGTGCCAGCAGCGTAGGGGAGTTTACGATTGGAAACACCATATATTTT	CASSVGEFTIGNTIYF
.	.	TRBJ2-7	TRBV30	14	TGTGCCTGGAGTCCCCCGGACACGCCCTACGAGCAGTACTTC	CAWSPPDTPYEQYF
.	.	TRBJ1-1	TRBV7-2	14	TGTGCCAGCAGCCCCTTACAGGTGAACACTGAAGCTTTCTTT	CASSPLQVNTEAFF
.	.	TRBJ1-5	TRBV4-1	15	TGCGCCAGCAGCCAAGATGATGCTAAGCGGCAGCCCCAGCATTTT	CASSQDDAKRQPQHF
.	TRBD2	TRBJ2-3	TRBV18	16	TGTGCCAGCTCACCACTCCGGCTAGCGGGAGGGGATACGCAGTATTTT	CASSPLRLAGGDTQYF
.	.	TRBJ1-5	TRBV19	14	TGTGCCAGCGGGGGGGGTTCCGGCAATCAGCCCCAGCATTTT	CASGGGSGNQPQHF
.	.	TRBJ2-2	TRBV2	13	TGTGCCAGCAGTGTCCAGGGTGCCGGGGAGCTGTTTTTT	CASSVQGAGELFF
.	TRBD1	TRBJ1-1	TRBV18	12	TGTGCCAGCTCACGAACCAGGGGGGAAGCTTTCTTT	CASSRTRGEAFF
.	.	TRBJ2-7	TRBV29-1	13	TGCAGCGTTTTCGACGGGAGACCCCACGAGCAGTACTTC	CSVFDGRPHEQYF
once	.	TRBJ2-3	TRBV29-1	15	TGCAGCGTGGTCGGGGGACTGATTCCCACAGATACGCAGTATTTT	CSVVGGLIPTDTQYF
.	.	TRBJ1-2	TRBV12-5	13	TGTGCTAGTGGCCGCGGGACGGACTATGGCTACACCTTC	CASGRGTDYGYTF
.	TRBD1	TRBJ1-4	TRBV5-6	13	TGTGCCAGCAGCTGGGGACAGGGTAAAAAACTGTTTTTT	CASSWGQGKKLFF
.	.	TRBJ2-7	TRBV5-6	12	TGTGCCAGCAGCTTGGGGGCTTACGAGCAGTACTTC	CASSLGAYEQYF
.	.	TRBJ2-3	TRBV6-1	15	TGTGCCAGCAGTGAAGCGAGGTCTCGCACAGATACGCAGTATTTT	CASSEARSRTDTQYF
.	.	TRBJ1-5	TRBV21-1	14	TGTGCCAGCAGCAGGCGACAGAGCAATCAGCCCCAGCATTTT	CASSRRQSNQPQHF
.	.	TRBJ1-4	TRBV18	17	TGTGCCAGCTCACCTGCGCGCGGGCATGGGACTAATGAAAAACTGTTTTTT	CASSPARGHGTNEKLFF
once	TRBD2	TRBJ2-3	TRBV6-4	18	TGTGCCAGCAGTGAATCGCCGCGGGGGGCTGAGGGCACAGATACGCAGTATTTT	CASSESPRGAEGTDTQYF
few	.	TRBJ2-3	TRBV6-5	12	TGTGCCAGCAGTTCTAGCACAGATACGCAGTATTTT	CASSSSTDTQYF
.	TRBD2	TRBJ2-7	TRBV6-1	14	TGTGCCAGCAGAAGGCTAGCGGGACCCTACGAGCAGTACTTC	CASRRLAGPYEQYF
few	TRBD1	TRBJ1-1	TRBV7-9	14	TGTGCCAGCAGCTTAGCGCAGGGGGGTACTAAAGCTTTCTTT	CASSLAQGGTKAFF
.	.	TRBJ2-7	TRBV9	15	TGTGCCAGCACCGCAGGGGCGGACCCAGGAGGCGAGCAGTACTTC	CASTAGADPGGEQYF
.	.	TRBJ2-7	TRBV7-2	14	TGTGCCAGCAGCTTAGACAGGCAAACCTACGAGCAGTACTTC	CASSLDRQTYEQYF
.	.	TRBJ2-1	TRBV7-9	13	TGTGCCAGCAGCTTAGCACTTAACAATGAGCAGTTCTTC	CASSLALNNEQFF
once	TRBD1	TRBJ1-3	TRBV5-1	15	TGCGCCAGCAGCTTGCCGACAGGGGCGGAGGACACCATATATTTT	CASSLPTGAEDTIYF
.	TRBD2	TRBJ2-7	TRBV11-2	15	TGTGCCAGCAGTCTAGAGGGACTAGCGGGCTACGAGCAGTACTTC	CASSLEGLAGYEQYF
.	.	TRBJ2-5	TRBV7-9	13	TGTGCCAGCAGCCCGACAGGTCAAGAGACCCAGTACTTC	CASSPTGQETQYF
.	.	TRBJ2-3	TRBV5-6	14	TGTGCCAGCAGCTTTGTTTGGCCCCAAGATACGCAGTATTTT	CASSFVWPQDTQYF
.	TRBD2	TRBJ2-2	TRBV10-3	17	TGTGCCATCAGTCCAACCAGGACTAGCGGGCTCACCGGGGAGCTGTTTTTT	CAISPTRTSGLTGELFF
.	.	TRBJ2-3	TRBV5-1	17	TGCGCCAGCAGCCCACGGGTCAACCGGCGGGACACAGATACGCAGTATTTT	CASSPRVNRRDTDTQYF
.	.	TRBJ1-5	TRBV27	14	TGTGCCAGCAGTTCCGGCGGGTTTAATCAGCCCCAGCATTTT	CASSSGGFNQPQHF